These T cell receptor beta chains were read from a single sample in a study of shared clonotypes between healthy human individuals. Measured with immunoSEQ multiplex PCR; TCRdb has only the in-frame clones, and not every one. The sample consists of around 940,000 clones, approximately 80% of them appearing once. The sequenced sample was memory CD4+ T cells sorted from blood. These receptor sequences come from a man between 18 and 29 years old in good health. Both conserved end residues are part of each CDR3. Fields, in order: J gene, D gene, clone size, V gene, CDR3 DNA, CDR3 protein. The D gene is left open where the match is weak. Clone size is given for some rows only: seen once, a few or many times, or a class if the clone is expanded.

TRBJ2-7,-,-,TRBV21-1,TGTGCCAGCAGCTTAAAATTATATAGGACAGGGATGGCATACGAGCAGTACTTC,CASSLKLYRTGMAYEQYF
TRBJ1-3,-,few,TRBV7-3,TGTGCCAGCAGCTTAATGGAGGGCTGGAGGGGAAACACCATATATTTT,CASSLMEGWRGNTIYF
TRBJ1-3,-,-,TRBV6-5,TGTGCCAGCAGTTACGCAGGGGCTGGAAACACCATATATTTT,CASSYAGAGNTIYF
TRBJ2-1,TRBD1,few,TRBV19,TGTGCCAGTAGTAAACGACAGGGGGCTGAGCAGTTCTTC,CASSKRQGAEQFF
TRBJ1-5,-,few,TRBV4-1,TGCGCCAGCAGCCAAGAGGTACAGGCCAATCAGCCCCAGCATTTT,CASSQEVQANQPQHF
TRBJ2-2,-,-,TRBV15,TGTGCCACCAGGGGGGTCGGGGAGCTGTTTTTT,CATRGVGELFF
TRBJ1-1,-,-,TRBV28,TGTGCCAGCACCAAGGGGCTCCCCACTGAAGCTTTCTTT,CASTKGLPTEAFF
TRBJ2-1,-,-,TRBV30,TGTGCCTGGACAGGGAGCTCCTACAATGAGCAGTTCTTC,CAWTGSSYNEQFF
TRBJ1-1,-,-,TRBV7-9,TGTGCCAGCAAAAGGGAGATGAACACTGAAGCTTTCTTT,CASKREMNTEAFF
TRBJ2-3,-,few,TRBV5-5,TGTGCCAGCAGCCAGATTGGGACTTTTCTCACAGATACGCAGTATTTT,CASSQIGTFLTDTQYF
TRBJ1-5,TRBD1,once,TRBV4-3,TGCGCCAGCAGCCAAGATTTCGGGGGACAGTCTTATCAGCCCCAGCATTTT,CASSQDFGGQSYQPQHF
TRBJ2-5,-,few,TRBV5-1,TGCGCCAGCAGCTTGGACGGCGTGGAGGGAGGAGAGACCCAGTACTTC,CASSLDGVEGGETQYF
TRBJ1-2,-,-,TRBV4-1,TGCGCCAGCAGCCAAGTCGGGGGGACCTTATGGGAGGGCTACACCTTC,CASSQVGGTLWEGYTF
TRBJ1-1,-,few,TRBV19,TGTGCCAGTAGGAGGCAGGAACGGGCTTTCTTT,CASRRQERAFF
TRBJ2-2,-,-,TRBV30,TGTGCCTGGAGTGTAATGGTTGGGAACACCGGGGAGCTGTTTTTT,CAWSVMVGNTGELFF
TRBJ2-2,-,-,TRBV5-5,TGTGCCAGCAGCTTGGATGAGATCGGGGAGCTGTTTTTT,CASSLDEIGELFF
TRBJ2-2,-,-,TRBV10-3,TGTGCCATCAGTGTGGGGAGCGAGAACACCGGGGAGCTGTTTTTT,CAISVGSENTGELFF
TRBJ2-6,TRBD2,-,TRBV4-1,TGCGCCAGCAGCCAGGAGATGGTGGCGGGGGTGACTTCTGGGGCCAACGTCCTGACTTTC,CASSQEMVAGVTSGANVLTF
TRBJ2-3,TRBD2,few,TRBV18,TGTGCCAGCTCTACCAGCGCCCTCTTAGCGGGAGAATCCCCAGATACGCAGTATTTT,CASSTSALLAGESPDTQYF
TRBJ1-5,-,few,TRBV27,TGTGCCAGCAGTTTAGCGGGGCCCTTGAGCAATCAGCCCCAGCATTTT,CASSLAGPLSNQPQHF
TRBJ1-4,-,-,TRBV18,TGTGCCAGCTCACCCCCCGCAGGTTTTAATGAAAAACTGTTTTTT,CASSPPAGFNEKLFF
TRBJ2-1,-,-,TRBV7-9,TGTGCCAGCAGCTTAAGGACGGAGCAGTTCTTC,CASSLRTEQFF
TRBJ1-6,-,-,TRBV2,TGTGCCAGCAGTGAAGCTTGGGGAAGTAATTCACCCCTCCACTTT,CASSEAWGSNSPLHF
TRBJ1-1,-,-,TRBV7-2,TGTGCCAGCAGCTTAGCGCCCAGGTACACTGAAGCTTTCTTT,CASSLAPRYTEAFF
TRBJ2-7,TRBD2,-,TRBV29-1,TGCAGCGTGGTTTTGGGGAGGGCCTCCTACGAGCAGTACTTC,CSVVLGRASYEQYF
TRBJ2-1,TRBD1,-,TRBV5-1,TGCGCCAGCAGCCAGACAGGGGGTAAGGGGCAGTTCTTC,CASSQTGGKGQFF
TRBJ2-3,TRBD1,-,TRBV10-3,TGTGCCATCAGATCCGGGACAGGGACAGATACGCAGTATTTT,CAIRSGTGTDTQYF
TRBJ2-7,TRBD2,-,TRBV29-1,TGCAGCGTGAAGCGGGGCTCCTACGAGCAGTACTTC,CSVKRGSYEQYF
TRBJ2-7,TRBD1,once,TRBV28,TGTGCCAGCAGTTTGGTAGGGGGCAGGTACGAGCAGTACTTC,CASSLVGGRYEQYF
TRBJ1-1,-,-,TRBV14,TGTGCCAGCAGCTTTCTACCGATGGGGGACTTTAACACTGAAGCTTTCTTT,CASSFLPMGDFNTEAFF
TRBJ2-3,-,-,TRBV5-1,TGCGCCAGCAGCTTGGAAGGAGGGGCCGGAGATACGCAGTATTTT,CASSLEGGAGDTQYF